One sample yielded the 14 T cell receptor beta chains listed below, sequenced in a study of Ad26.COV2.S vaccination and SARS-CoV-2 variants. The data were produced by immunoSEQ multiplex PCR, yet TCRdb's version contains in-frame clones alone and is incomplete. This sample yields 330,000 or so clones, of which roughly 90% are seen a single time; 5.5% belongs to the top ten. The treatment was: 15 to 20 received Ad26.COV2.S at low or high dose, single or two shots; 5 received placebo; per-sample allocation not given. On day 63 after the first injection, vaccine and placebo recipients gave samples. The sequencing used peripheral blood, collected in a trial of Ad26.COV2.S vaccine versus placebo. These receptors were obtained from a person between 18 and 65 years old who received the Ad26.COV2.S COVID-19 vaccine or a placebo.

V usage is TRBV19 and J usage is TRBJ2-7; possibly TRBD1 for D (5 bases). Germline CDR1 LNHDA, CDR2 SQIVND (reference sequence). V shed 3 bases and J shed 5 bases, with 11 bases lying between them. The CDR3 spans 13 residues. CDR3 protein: CASSIDRPHEQYF. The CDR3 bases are TGTGCCAGTAGTATTGACAGACCCCACGAGCAGTACTTC.

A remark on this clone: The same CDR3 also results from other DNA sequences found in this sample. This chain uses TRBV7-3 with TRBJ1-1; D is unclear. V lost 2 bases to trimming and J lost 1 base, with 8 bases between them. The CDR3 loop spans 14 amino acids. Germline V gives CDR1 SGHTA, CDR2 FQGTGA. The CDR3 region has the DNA TGTGCCAGCAGCTTATTGGGCCGGAACACTGAAGCTTTCTTT. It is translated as CASSLLGRNTEAFF.

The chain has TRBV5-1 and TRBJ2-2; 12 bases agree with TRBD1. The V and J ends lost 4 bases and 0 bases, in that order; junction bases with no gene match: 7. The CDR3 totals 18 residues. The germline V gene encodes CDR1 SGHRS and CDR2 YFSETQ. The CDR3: CASSPGDRGPANTGELFF. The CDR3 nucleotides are TGCGCCAGCAGCCCGGGGGACAGGGGGCCCGCGAACACCGGGGAGCTGTTTTTT.

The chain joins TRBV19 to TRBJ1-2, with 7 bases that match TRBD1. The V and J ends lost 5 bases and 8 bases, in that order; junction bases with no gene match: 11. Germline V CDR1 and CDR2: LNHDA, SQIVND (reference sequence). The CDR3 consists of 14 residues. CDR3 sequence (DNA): TGTGCCAGTAGTGTGACAGGGATCGGGGACGGCTACACCTTC. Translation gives CASSVTGIGDGYTF.

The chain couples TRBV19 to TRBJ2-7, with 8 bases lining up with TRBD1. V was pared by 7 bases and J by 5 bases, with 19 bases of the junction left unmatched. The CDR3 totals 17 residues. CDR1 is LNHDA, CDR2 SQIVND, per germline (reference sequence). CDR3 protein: CASIQFQRGRGPHEQYV. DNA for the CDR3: TGTGCCAGTATCCAATTTCAACGGGGCAGGGGGCCCCACGAGCAGTACGTC.

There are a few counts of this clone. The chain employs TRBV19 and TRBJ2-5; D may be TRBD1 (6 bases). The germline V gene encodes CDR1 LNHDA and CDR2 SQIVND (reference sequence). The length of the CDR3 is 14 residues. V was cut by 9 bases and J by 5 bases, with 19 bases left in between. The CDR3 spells CASRSTGSIETQYF. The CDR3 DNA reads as TGTGCCAGCCGATCCACAGGGTCTATTGAGACCCAGTACTTC.

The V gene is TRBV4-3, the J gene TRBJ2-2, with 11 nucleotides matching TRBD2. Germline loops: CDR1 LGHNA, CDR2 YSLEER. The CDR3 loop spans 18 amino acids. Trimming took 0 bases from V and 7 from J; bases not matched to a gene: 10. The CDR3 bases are TGCGCCAGCAGCCAAGATCGCCTAGCGGGGGGTCAGAACGGGGAGCTGTTTTTT. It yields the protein CASSQDRLAGGQNGELFF.

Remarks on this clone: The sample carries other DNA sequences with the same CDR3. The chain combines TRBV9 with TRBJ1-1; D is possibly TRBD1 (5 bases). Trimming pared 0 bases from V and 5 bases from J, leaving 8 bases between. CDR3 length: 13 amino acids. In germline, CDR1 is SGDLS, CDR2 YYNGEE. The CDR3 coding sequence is TGTGCCAGCAGCGTAGGGGGCAGGACTGAAGCTTTCTTT. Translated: CASSVGGRTEAFF.

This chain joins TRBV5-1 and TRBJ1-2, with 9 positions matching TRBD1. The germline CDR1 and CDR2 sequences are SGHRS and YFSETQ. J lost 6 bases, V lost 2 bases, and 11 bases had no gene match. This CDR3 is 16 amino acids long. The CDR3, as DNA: TGCGCCAGCAGCTTAACAGGGGGCGCGTACGACGATGGCTACACCTTC. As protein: CASSLTGGAYDDGYTF. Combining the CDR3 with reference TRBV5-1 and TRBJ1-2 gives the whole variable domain KAGVTQTPRYLIKTRGQQVTLSCSPISGHRSVSWYQQTPGQGLQFLFEYFSETQRNKGNFPGRFSGRQFSNSRSEMNVSTLELGDSALYLCASSLTGGAYDDGYTFGSGTRLTVV.

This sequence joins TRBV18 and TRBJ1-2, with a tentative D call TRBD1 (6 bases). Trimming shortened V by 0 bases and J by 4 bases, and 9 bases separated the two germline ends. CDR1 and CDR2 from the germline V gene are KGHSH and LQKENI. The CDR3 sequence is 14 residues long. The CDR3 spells CASSPPDSVYGYTF. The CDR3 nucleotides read TGTGCCAGCTCACCACCGGACAGTGTCTATGGCTACACCTTC.

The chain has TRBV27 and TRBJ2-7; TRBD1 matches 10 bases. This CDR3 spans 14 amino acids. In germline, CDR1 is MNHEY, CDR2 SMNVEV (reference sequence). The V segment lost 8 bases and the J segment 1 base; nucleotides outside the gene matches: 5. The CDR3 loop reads CASRRTGGSYEQYV. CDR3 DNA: TGTGCCAGCCGACGGACAGGGGGGTCCTACGAGCAGTACGTC.

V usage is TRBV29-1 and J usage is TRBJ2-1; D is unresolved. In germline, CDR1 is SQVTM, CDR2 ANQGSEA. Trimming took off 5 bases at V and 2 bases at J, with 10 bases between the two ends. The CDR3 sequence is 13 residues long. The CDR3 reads CSVMTLTYNEQFF. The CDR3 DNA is TGCAGCGTTATGACACTTACCTACAATGAGCAGTTCTTC.

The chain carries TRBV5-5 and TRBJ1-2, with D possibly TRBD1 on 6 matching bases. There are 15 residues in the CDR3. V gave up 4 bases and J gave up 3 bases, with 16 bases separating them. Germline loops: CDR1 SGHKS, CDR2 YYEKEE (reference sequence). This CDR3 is CASSHTGFIDYGYTF. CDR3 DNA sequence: TGTGCCAGCAGCCATACAGGGTTCATAGACTATGGCTACACCTTC.

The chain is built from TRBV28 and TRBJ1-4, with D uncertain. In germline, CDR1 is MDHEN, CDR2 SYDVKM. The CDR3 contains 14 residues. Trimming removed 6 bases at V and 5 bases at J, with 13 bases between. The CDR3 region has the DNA TGTGCCAGCAGCCGCCCCACGCCGAATGAAAAACTGTTTTTT. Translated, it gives CASSRPTPNEKLFF. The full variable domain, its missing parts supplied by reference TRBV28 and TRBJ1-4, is DVKVTQSSRYLVKRTGEKVFLECVQDMDHENMFWYRQDPGLGLRLIYFSYDVKMKEKGDIPEGYSVSREKKERFSLILESASTNQTSMYLCASSRPTPNEKLFFGSGTQLSVL.